The source of this T cell receptor (beta chain) is a study of T cells in Graves' hyperthyroidism and ophthalmopathy (dated by TCRdb to about 2019). At the level of the whole study: Peripheral blood samples were taken at initial diagnosis, before any treatment was given. Once sampling was done, hyperthyroidism patients were given methimazole at a starting dose of 30 mg daily, whereas ophthalmopathy patients were given high-dose intravenous methylprednisolone. Whether ophthalmopathy could be predicted prospectively was tested in an independent validation cohort made up of 18 to 20 hyperthyroidism patients plus 17 patients who later progressed to ophthalmopathy. TCR Vbeta CDR3 sequencing of roughly 140 peripheral blood samples (fewer than 45 ophthalmopathy, about 80 hyperthyroidism and roughly 17 progressor patients) is reported in the paper. The study also compared thyroid tissue and blood T-cell repertoires from more than 5 Graves' hyperthyroidism patients. For training and testing, the approximately 97 patients in the discovery cohort were randomly divided in a 7:3 ratio. TCR V-J signatures able to tell the groups apart were searched for in a discovery cohort of about a hundred patients, of whom more than 40 had Graves' ophthalmopathy and 55 to 65 had stable Graves' hyperthyroidism. What the authors observed across the whole study: A 13 V-J signature model separated ophthalmopathy from stable hyperthyroidism, with nearly 90% sensitivity and 81% to 82% specificity in cross-validation and 80%/75% in testing. No statistical method was used to fix the sample size in advance, and group allocation was not hidden from the investigators. Blood samples also contained most of the expanded thyroid clonotypes (frequency above 0.001), which suggests that blood repertoires may reflect thyroid immune responses. In validation, progression to ophthalmopathy was predicted by the model with 70.59% sensitivity and roughly 76% specificity, a median of around 6.5 months before onset.

Moderately to severely active disease, a Clinical Activity Score of at least 3, a NOSPECS grade of at least 4, and a duration under 3 months were present in ophthalmopathy patients. Any patient with an uncontrolled infection, another autoimmune disease, pregnancy or lactation was excluded. Diagnoses were established on the basis of clinical symptoms, serum thyroxine and TRAb, thyroid ultrasound, and orbital computed tomography. PBMCs were separated from roughly 10 ml of fresh peripheral blood using Ficoll-Paque density gradient centrifugation. Total RNA was extracted with Trizol reagent, and quality was checked on an Agilent 2100 Bioanalyzer. TCR beta CDR3 regions were amplified from RNA transcripts. For the first round of RT-PCR on the TCR CDR3, the HTBI primer set was used together with the Qiagen OneStep RT-PCR kit. Libraries were constructed in a second round of multiplex PCR, after which size selection and purification were performed. Libraries were sequenced paired-end with 100 bp reads on an Illumina HiSeq2000. Regarding the original processing steps: SOAPnuke was used to process the raw data, removing reads that contained adapters or uncalled bases, had a mean Phred below 15, or lacked an exact match to the constant primer or identifier. COPE v1.2.5 was used to merge the high-quality paired reads, and each unique nucleotide sequence was defined as a clonotype. Clonotypes were aligned to IMGT TRBV, TRBD and TRBJ reference segments using MiTCR v1.1. Only V-J combinations with frequency above 0.0001, covering about 99% of repertoires, were analysed. The TCS score was defined as F50 (clonal expansion) divided by E x V (chaos), with BLOSUM62-based TCRdist calculated between CDR3 peptides within each V-J. Welch's t-statistics and random forest reduced 500 to 650 V-J features to 10 to 15, which were used in a naive Bayes classifier (R e1071). TCRdb handled the public reads itself, with Q25 trimming in fastp and clone calling in MiXCR, and kept productive beta chains. Entries are consolidated by CDR3 protein sequence, retaining the most common genes and DNA. These V and J calls rely on TCRdb rather than the paper's analysis. This sample holds more than 300,000 distinct CDR3 sequences; about 14% were observed only once. Less than 20% of the sample belongs to the ten largest clones.

About this clonotype itself: Its specific antigen is unknown. No clone much larger than this one lies a single base away; base qualities are absent.

Sequencing used blood. The TCR was taken from a woman aged 30 to 39 with Graves' ophthalmopathy.

The CDR3 sequence is CASAFGGLNTEAFF. The DNA is TGTGCCAGCGCCTTTGGGGGGCTGAACACTGAAGCTTTCTTT. The sequence is built from TRBV28 and TRBJ1-1, and the D gene may be TRBD1, 6 bases matching. At the junction V is shortened by 8 bases and J by 0 bases, with 13 bases in between. Counted from cysteine to phenylalanine, this CDR3 has 14 amino acids. Of the read, only the CDR3 DNA is kept; its 42 bases are in frame from base 1. CDR1 and CDR2 are read off the germline V gene as MDHEN and SYDVKM.